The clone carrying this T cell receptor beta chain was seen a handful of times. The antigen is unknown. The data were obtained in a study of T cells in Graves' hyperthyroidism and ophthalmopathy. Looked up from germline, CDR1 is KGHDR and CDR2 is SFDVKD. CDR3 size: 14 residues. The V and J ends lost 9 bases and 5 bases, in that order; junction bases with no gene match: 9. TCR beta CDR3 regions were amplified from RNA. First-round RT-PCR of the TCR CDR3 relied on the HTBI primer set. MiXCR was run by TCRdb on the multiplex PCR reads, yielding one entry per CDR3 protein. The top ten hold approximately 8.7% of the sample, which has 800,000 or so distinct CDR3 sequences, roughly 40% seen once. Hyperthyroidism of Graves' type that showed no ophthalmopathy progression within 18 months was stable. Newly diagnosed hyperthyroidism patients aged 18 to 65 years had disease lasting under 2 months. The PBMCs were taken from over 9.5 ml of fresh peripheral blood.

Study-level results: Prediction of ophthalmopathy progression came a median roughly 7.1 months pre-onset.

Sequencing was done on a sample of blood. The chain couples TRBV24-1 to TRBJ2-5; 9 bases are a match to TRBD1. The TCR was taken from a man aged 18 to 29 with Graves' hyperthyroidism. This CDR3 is CATANWDREETQYF. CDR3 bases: TGTGCCACCGCTAATTGGGACAGGGAGGAGACCCAGTACTTC.